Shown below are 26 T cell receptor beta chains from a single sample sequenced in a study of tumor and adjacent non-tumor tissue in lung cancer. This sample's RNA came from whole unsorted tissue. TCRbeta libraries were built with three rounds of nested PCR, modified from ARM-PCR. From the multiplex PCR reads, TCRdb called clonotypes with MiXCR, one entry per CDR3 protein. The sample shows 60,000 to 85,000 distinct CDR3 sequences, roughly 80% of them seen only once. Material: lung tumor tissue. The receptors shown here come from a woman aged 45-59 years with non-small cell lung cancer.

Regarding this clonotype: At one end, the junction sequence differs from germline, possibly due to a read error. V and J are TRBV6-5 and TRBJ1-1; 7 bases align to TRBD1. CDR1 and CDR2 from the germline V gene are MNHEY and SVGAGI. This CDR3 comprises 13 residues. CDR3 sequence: CASSHQGGTEAFF. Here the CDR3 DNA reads TGTGCCAGCAGTCACCAAGGGGGCACTGAGGCTTTCTTT.

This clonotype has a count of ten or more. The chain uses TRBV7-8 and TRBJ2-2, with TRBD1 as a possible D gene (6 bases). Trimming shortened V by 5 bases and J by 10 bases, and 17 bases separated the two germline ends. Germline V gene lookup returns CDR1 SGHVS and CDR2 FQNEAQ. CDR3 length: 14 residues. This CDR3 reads CASSTAGAAAELFF. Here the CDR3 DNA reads TGTGCCAGCAGCACGGCAGGGGCCGCCGCGGAGCTGTTTTTT.

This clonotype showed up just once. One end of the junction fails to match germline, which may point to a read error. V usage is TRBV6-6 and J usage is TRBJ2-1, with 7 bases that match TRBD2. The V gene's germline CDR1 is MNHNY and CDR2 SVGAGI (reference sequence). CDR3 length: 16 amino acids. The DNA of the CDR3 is TGTGCCAACAGTTATCACGGCGGGAGCTCCTACGATGAGCAGTTCTTC. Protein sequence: CANSYHGGSSYDEQFF.

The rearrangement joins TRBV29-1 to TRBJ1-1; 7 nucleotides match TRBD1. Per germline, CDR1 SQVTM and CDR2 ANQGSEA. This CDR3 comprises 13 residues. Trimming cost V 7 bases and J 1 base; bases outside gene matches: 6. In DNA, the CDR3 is TGCAGCGCTCGGGGACAGCGGAACACTGAAGCTTTCTTT. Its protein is CSARGQRNTEAFF.

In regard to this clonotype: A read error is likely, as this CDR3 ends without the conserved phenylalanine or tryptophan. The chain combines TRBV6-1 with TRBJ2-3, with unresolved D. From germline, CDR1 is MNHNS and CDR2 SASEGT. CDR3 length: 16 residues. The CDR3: CSSSEGVALPTDTQYL. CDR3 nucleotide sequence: TGTTCCAGCAGTGAAGGAGTAGCACTCCCCACAGATACGCAGTATTTA.

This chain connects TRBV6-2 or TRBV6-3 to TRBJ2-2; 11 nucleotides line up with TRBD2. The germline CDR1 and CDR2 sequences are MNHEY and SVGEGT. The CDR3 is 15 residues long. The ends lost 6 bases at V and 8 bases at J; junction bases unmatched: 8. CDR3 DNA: TGTGCCAGCAGACTAGCGGGAGTGGAAACAGGGGAGCTGTTTTTT. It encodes CASRLAGVETGELFF.

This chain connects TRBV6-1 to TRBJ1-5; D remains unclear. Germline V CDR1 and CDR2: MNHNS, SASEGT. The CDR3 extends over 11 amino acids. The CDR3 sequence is CTPKGRQPQHF. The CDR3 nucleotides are TGTACCCCGAAGGGCCGCCAGCCCCAGCATTTT.

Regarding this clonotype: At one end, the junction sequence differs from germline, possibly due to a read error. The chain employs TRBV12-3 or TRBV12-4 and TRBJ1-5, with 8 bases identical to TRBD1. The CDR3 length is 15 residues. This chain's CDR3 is CASAGQGASNQSQHF. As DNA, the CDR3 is TGTGCCAGCGCAGGGCAGGGGGCGAGCAATCAGTCCCAGCATTTC.

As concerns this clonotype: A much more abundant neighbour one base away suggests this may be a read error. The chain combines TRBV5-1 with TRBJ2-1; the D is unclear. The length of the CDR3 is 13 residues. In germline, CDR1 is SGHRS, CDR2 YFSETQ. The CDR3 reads CASSSRWNNKQFF. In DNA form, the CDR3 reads TGCGCCAGCAGCTCTCGATGGAACAATAAGCAGTTCTTC. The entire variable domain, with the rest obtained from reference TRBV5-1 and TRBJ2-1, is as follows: KAGVTQTPRYLIKTRGQQVTLSCSPISGHRSVSWYQQTPGQGLQFLFEYFSETQRNKGNFPGRFSGRQFSNSRSEMNVSTLELGDSALYLCASSSRWNNKQFFGPGTRLTVL.

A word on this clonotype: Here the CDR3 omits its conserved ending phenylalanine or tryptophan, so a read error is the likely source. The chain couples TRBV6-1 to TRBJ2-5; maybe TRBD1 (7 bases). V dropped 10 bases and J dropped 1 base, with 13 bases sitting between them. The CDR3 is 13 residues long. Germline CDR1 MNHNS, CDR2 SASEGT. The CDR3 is CANRGGIQETQYY. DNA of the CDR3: TGTGCCAACAGGGGAGGTATCCAAGAGACCCAGTACTAC.

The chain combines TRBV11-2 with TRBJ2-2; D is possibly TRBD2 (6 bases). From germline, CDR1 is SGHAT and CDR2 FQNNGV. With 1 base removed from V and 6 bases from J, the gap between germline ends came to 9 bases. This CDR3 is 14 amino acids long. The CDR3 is CASSLGPGAGELFF. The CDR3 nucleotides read TGTGCCAGCAGCTTAGGACCGGGAGCCGGGGAGCTGTTTTTT.

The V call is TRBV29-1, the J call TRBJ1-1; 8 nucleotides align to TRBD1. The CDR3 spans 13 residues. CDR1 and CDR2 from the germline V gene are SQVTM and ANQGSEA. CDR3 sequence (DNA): TGCAACAGAGCCGGGACAGGGAACACTGAAGCTTTCTTT. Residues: CNRAGTGNTEAFF.

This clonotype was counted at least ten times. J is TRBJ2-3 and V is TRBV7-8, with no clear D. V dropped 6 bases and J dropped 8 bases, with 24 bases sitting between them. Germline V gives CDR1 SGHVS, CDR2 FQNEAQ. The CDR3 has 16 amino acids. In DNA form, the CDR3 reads TGTGCCAGCAGTCAAACTTTAGGTGTGTCGTTAGCTACGCAGTATTTT. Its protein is CASSQTLGVSLATQYF.

CDR3 DNA: TGTGCCAACAGCGGGGTCCGGACTAGCGGGAGAAGGACGAACACCGGGGAGCTGTTTTTT. It translates to CANSGVRTSGRRTNTGELFF. V and J are TRBV2 and TRBJ2-2; 13 nucleotides line up with TRBD2. The CDR3 extends over 20 amino acids. Germline V gene lookup returns CDR1 SNHLY and CDR2 FYNNEI. Trimming cost V 10 bases and J 0 bases; bases outside gene matches: 17.

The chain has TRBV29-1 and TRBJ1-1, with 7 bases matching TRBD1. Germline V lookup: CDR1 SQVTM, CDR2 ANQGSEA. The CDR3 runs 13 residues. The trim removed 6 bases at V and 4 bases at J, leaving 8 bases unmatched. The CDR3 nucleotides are TGCAGCGTAGACAGGGAGCAGGGCACTGAAGCTTTCTTT. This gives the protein CSVDREQGTEAFF.

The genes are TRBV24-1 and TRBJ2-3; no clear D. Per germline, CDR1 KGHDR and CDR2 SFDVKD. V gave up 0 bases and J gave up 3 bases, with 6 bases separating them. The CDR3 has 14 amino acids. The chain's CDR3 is CATSDLEMTDTQYF. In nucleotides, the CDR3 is TGTGCCACCAGTGATTTGGAGATGACAGATACGCAGTATTTT.

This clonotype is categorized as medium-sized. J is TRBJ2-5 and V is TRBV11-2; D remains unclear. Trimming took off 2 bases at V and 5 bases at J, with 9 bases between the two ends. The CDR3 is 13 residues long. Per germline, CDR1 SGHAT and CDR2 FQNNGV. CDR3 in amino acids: CASSLSRLETQYF. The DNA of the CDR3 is TGTGCCAGCAGCTTATCCAGGTTGGAGACCCAGTACTTC.

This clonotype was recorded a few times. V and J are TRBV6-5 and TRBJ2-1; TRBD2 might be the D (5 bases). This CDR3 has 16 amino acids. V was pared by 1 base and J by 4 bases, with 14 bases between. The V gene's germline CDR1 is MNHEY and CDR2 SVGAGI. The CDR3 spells CASSYFQTDSYNEQFF. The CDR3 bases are TGTGCCAGCAGTTACTTTCAGACGGACTCATACAATGAGCAGTTCTTC.

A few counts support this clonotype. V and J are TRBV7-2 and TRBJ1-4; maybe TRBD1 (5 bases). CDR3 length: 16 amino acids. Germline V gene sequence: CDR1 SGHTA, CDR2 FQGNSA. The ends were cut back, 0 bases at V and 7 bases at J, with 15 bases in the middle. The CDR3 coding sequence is TGTGCCAGCAGCTTAGCTTCGGGGGGAGTTGGTGAAAAACTGTTTTTT. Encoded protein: CASSLASGGVGEKLFF.

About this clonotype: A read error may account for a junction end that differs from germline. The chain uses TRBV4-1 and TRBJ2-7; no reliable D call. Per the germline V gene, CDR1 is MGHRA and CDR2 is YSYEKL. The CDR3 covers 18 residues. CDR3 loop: CASSPFPETYRASYKHYF. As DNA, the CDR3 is TGCGCCAGCAGCCCCTTCCCCGAAACCTATAGAGCTTCGTACAAGCACTATTTC.

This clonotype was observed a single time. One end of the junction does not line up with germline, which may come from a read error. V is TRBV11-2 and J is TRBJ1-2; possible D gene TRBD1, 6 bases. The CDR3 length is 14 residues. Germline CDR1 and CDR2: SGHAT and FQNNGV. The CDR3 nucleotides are TGTGCCAACAGCCCTCTAGGGGGGAACTATGGCTACACCTTC. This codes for CANSPLGGNYGYTF.

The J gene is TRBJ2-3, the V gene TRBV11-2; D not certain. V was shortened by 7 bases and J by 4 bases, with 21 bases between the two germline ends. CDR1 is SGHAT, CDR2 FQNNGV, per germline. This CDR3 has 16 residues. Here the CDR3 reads CASILVGYPLPDTQYF. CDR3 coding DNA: TGTGCCAGCATCCTGGTGGGCTACCCGCTTCCAGATACGCAGTATTTT.

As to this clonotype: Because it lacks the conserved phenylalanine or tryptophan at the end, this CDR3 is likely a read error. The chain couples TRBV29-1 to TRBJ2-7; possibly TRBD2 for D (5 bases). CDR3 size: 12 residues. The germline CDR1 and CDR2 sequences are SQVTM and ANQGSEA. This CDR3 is CSVIAVTDEQYL. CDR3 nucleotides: TGTAGCGTAATCGCGGTGACCGACGAGCAGTACCTC.

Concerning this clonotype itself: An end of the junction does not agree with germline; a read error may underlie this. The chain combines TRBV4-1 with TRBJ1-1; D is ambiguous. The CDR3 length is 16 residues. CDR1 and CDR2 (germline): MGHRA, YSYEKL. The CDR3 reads CASSHGFAKRNTEASF. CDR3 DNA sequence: TGCGCGAGCAGCCACGGCTTCGCCAAGAGGAACACTGAAGCTTCCTTT.

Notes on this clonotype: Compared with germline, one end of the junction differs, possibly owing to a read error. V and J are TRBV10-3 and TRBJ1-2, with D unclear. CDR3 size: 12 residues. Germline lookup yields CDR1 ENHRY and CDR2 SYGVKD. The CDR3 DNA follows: TGTGTCATCAGTGTCTGCGACTATGGCTACACCTTC. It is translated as CVISVCDYGYTF.

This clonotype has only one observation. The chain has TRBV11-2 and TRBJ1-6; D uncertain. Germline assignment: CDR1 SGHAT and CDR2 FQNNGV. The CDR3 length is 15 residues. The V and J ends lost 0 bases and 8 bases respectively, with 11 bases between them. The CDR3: CASSLEGPDYSPLHF. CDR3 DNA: TGTGCCAGCAGCTTAGAAGGGCCCGACTATTCACCCCTCCACTTT.